The present T cell receptor beta chain was sequenced within a study of cytomegalovirus exposure and HLA in healthy donors. The CDR3 length is 12 residues. Germline trimming cut 6 bases from V and 14 bases from J; bases unmatched to any gene: 10. Per germline, CDR1 MNHEY and CDR2 SMNVEV (reference sequence). The PCR employed 60 Vbeta primers together with 13 Jbeta primers. TCRdb's copy holds only in-frame clones and misses some; the assay was immunoSEQ multiplex PCR. The repertoire holds 55,000 to 70,000 clones, roughly 80% seen once, with more than 1.5% in the top ten. Though nominally healthy at sampling, donors likely had unrecorded immune exposures.

This chain uses TRBV27 with TRBJ2-1, with TRBD1 identical over 7 bases. What was sequenced was PBMCs. This receptor was taken from a human donor in good health. CDR3 sequence: CASRTRRDREFF. CDR3 nucleotide sequence: TGTGCCAGCAGAACCCGCCGGGACAGAGAGTTCTTC.